Given below is one T cell receptor beta chain in context. Its matching antigen is unknown. This sample is drawn from a study of CD4 T cells in relation to SARS-CoV-2 and coronaviruses. Broader study findings: Pre-pandemic and post-infection samples never came from the same donor. Around two thirds of donors had memory CD4+ clonotypes crossrecognizing SARS-CoV-2 and common cold coronavirus spike.

Before the COVID-19 pandemic, during about 2011-2019, CD4+ T cells were taken from unexposed donors. Naive and memory CD4+ T cells were separated from cryopreserved PBMCs. Germline CDR1 SNHLY, CDR2 FYNNEI. V was clipped by 8 bases and J by 2 bases, with 10 bases between them. CDR3 length: 12 residues. Naive and memory CD4+ T cell DNA was deep-sequenced without culture. Repertoires were generated with immunoSEQ multiplex PCR, while TCRdb's copy carries only in-frame clones and drops some. The profile shows 65,000 or so clones, over 90% of them singletons. The genes are TRBV2 and TRBJ2-7; D tentatively reads TRBD1 or TRBD2 (5 bases each). The receptor comes from a human donor in good health. The sequencing sample was made of naive CD4+ T cells from PBMCs. The subset here: naive CD4+ T cells isolated by negative enrichment. In nucleotides, the CDR3 is TGTGCCAGCCGGCAGGGACCCTACGAGCAGTACTTC. This gives the protein CASRQGPYEQYF.